The 25 T cell receptor beta chains below come from one sample, sequenced in a study of tumor and adjacent non-tumor tissue in lung cancer. TCRbeta libraries were built with three rounds of nested PCR, modified from ARM-PCR. TCRdb called the multiplex PCR reads again in MiXCR, with one record for every CDR3 protein. This repertoire shows approximately 53,000 distinct CDR3 sequences, around three quarters found once; its top ten account for over 20%. The template was RNA from unsorted bulk tissue. Distant lung tissue was collected more than 3 cm away from the tumor edge. Sequenced input: distant non-tumor lung tissue. The receptors originated from a woman in her sixties or seventies with non-small cell lung cancer.

This clonotype was found once. The CDR3 DNA sequence: TGTGCCAGCAGCTCGTATAGGACCTCTGGAAACACCATATATTTT. This encodes CASSSYRTSGNTIYF. This chain links TRBV13 with TRBJ1-3; D is unresolved. CDR1 and CDR2 (germline): PRHDT, FYEKMQ (reference sequence). Between the trimmed V and J ends, which lost 4 bases and 0 bases, there was a span of 10 bases. This CDR3 is 15 amino acids long.

This chain joins TRBV29-1 and TRBJ2-7, with a tentative D call TRBD1 (5 bases). The V and J ends lost 4 bases and 4 bases respectively, with 8 bases between them. Germline CDR1 SQVTM, CDR2 ANQGSEA. The CDR3 is 11 residues long. The CDR3 reads CSVVDTYEQYF. The CDR3 region has the DNA TGCAGCGTTGTGGACACATACGAGCAGTACTTC.

As for this clonotype: An end of the junction differs from the germline gene, which may be a read error. The genes are TRBV14 and TRBJ1-1; 7 bases map to TRBD1. The V gene's germline CDR1 is SGHDN and CDR2 FVKESK. The CDR3 is 12 residues long. The CDR3 loop reads CASRHDRVEAFF. The CDR3 DNA follows: TGTGCCAGCAGGCATGACAGGGTTGAAGCTTTCTTC.

As regards this clonotype: This likely comes from a read error, as the CDR3 has no conserved phenylalanine or tryptophan at its end. The V and J genes are TRBV6-6 and TRBJ2-7; 8 bases are shared with TRBD1. Germline V CDR1 and CDR2: MNHNY, SVGAGI (reference sequence). This CDR3 region has 16 residues. The DNA for the CDR3 is TGTGCCAGCCGTTACGGTGGCCCCCAGGGGGCCTATGAGCAGTACTTA. As protein: CASRYGGPQGAYEQYL.

Remarks on this clonotype: Given a much more abundant clone one base away, this may be a read error. The rearrangement links TRBV5-1 to TRBJ2-2; no clear D. CDR1 SGHRS and CDR2 YFSETQ come from the germline V gene. Trimming stripped 3 bases from V and 1 base from J, with 4 bases between. This CDR3 region has 13 residues. The CDR3, as DNA: TGCGCCAGCAGCTCCGAGAACACCGGGGAGCTGTTTTTT. It encodes CASSSENTGELFF.

As regards this clonotype: One end of the junction does not line up with germline, which may come from a read error. The chain joins TRBV13 to TRBJ2-3, with a weak D call TRBD2 (5 bases). Germline V gives CDR1 PRHDT, CDR2 FYEKMQ (reference sequence). This CDR3 region has 13 residues. The CDR3 DNA reads TGTACCAGCACTCGGGGTCGCACAGATACGCAGTATTTT. It specifies CTSTRGRTDTQYF.

This clonotype was observed a single time. The rearrangement uses TRBV20-1 and TRBJ2-7; D not resolved. V dropped 0 bases and J dropped 12 bases, with 24 bases sitting between them. CDR1 is DFQATT, CDR2 SNEGSKA, per germline (reference sequence). The CDR3 length is 15 residues. As DNA, the CDR3 is TGCAGTGCTAGAGATATAGGGTCAAATGGCCACGAACTGTACTTC. It codes for CSARDIGSNGHELYF.

This clonotype was detected only a few times. The chain combines TRBV2 with TRBJ1-2; 8 bases are a match to TRBD1. CDR3 size: 12 residues. V was clipped by 11 bases and J by 7 bases; unmatched bases: 9. The germline gives CDR1 SNHLY, CDR2 FYNNEI. The CDR3 DNA reads as TGTGCCGGCGAGGACAGGGAGGCTGGCTACACCTTC. Its protein product is CAGEDREAGYTF.

A note on this clonotype: One junction end does not reproduce the germline sequence, and a read error may be involved. The chain is built from TRBV6-6 and TRBJ1-2; D remains unclear. CDR3 length: 14 residues. The germline CDR1 and CDR2 sequences are MNHNY and SVGAGI (reference sequence). The CDR3 coding sequence is TGTGCCGGCAGTCAGAGGCACGCCAACTATGACTACACCTTC. It codes for CAGSQRHANYDYTF.

About this clonotype itself: Germline and junction disagree at one end, which may indicate a read error. The chain links TRBV30 to TRBJ1-6; D possibly corresponds to TRBD1 (5 bases). The CDR3 sequence is 13 residues long. Germline V gene data show CDR1 as GTSNPN and CDR2 as SVGIG (reference sequence). CDR3 residues: CACRGDYSSPLHF. CDR3 nucleotide sequence: TGTGCCTGTCGCGGGGACTATAGTTCACCCCTCCACTTT.

Of note for this clonotype: A read error may be the cause here, since a much bigger clone is one base away. This chain uses TRBV12-3 or TRBV12-4 with TRBJ2-4; 8 nucleotides match TRBD1. J gave up 11 bases and V 7 bases, and 10 bases lay outside the gene matches. CDR3 length: 13 residues. The CDR3 DNA reads TGTGCCAGCAATGCGCAGACAGGGGAGGTTCAGTACTTC. Its protein is CASNAQTGEVQYF.

This clonotype turned up a few times. The junction departs from germline at one end; a sequencing error may be responsible. V and J are TRBV11-3 and TRBJ1-6; a possible D gene is TRBD1 (6 bases). CDR1 is SGHNT and CDR2 is YENEEA in the germline V gene. The length of the CDR3 is 15 residues. The CDR3: CVSSLEDRYNSPLHF. The CDR3 DNA is TGTGTCAGCAGTTTAGAGGACAGATATAATTCACCTCTCCACTTT.

Concerning this clonotype itself: At one end, the junction sequence differs from germline, possibly due to a read error. The rearrangement uses TRBV11-2 and TRBJ2-1, with D tentatively TRBD2 (6 bases). CDR1 and CDR2 from the germline V gene are SGHAT and FQNNGV. CDR3 length: 15 residues. CDR3: CANSKIGTAGSEQFF. Here the CDR3 DNA reads TGTGCCAACAGCAAAATCGGGACGGCCGGGAGCGAGCAGTTCTTC.

The J gene is TRBJ2-6, the V gene TRBV30; D unclear. Germline V lookup: CDR1 GTSNPN, CDR2 SVGIG (reference sequence). Deletions cut 5 bases from V and 6 bases from J, with 11 bases between. The CDR3 runs to 13 residues. In nucleotides, the CDR3 is TGTGCCTGGGCCATCTCTCTGGCCAACGTCCTGACTTTC. Its translation is CAWAISLANVLTF. The full variable domain, its missing parts supplied by reference TRBV30 and TRBJ2-6, is SQTIHQWPATLVQPVGSPLSLECTVEGTSNPNLYWYRQAAGRGLQLLFYSVGIGQISSEVPQNLSASRPQDRQFILSSKKLLLSDSGFYLCAWAISLANVLTFGAGSRLTVL.

V is TRBV6-2 or TRBV6-3 and J is TRBJ1-1; no firm D call. The CDR3 consists of 14 residues. CDR1 is MNHEY, CDR2 SVGEGT, per germline. V shed 5 bases and J shed 14 bases, with 24 bases lying between them. The CDR3 spells CASSAFLTALVAFF. Here the CDR3 DNA reads TGTGCCAGCAGTGCCTTCTTGACCGCCTTGGTGGCCTTCTTT.

This clonotype was recorded many times. The chain has TRBV9 and TRBJ1-3, with TRBD1 as a possible D gene (5 bases). V dropped 3 bases and J dropped 8 bases, with 9 bases sitting between them. Germline-derived CDR1 and CDR2 are SGDLS and YYNGEE. The CDR3 loop spans 12 amino acids. As DNA, the CDR3 is TGTGCCAGCAGCGGGGACGGATACACCATATATTTT. Its protein product is CASSGDGYTIYF. The full variable domain, with the rest looked up from reference TRBV9 and TRBJ1-3, is DSGVTQTPKHLITATGQRVTLRCSPRSGDLSVYWYQQSLDQGLQFLIQYYNGEERAKGNILERFSAQQFPDLHSELNLSSLELGDSALYFCASSGDGYTIYFGEGSWLTVV.

Notes on this clonotype: This sequence may be a read error, since a much larger clone differs from it by one base. V gene TRBV28 combines with J gene TRBJ2-3; TRBD1 or TRBD2 may be the D gene (5 bases each). The CDR3 runs to 13 residues. V was trimmed by 9 bases and J by 2 bases, leaving 12 bases between them. Germline-derived CDR1 and CDR2 are MDHEN and SYDVKM. Here the CDR3 DNA reads TGTGCCAGACAAAGGGACCTCACAGATACGCAGTATTTT. Translated: CARQRDLTDTQYF.

This clonotype rates as medium-sized. The chain uses TRBV11-1 and TRBJ1-3; D remains ambiguous. This CDR3 contains 13 residues. Germline V lookup: CDR1 SGHAT, CDR2 FQDESV (reference sequence). With 5 bases removed from V and 4 bases from J, the gap between germline ends came to 9 bases. The CDR3 coding sequence is TGTGCCAGCAGCGCCGTCGGGGGAAACACCATATATTTT. This gives the protein CASSAVGGNTIYF.

With regard to this clonotype: One end of the junction is discordant with germline, which a read error may explain. The chain couples TRBV4-1 to TRBJ2-7, with D tentatively TRBD2 (5 bases). CDR1 is MGHRA and CDR2 is YSYEKL in the germline V gene. There are 15 residues in the CDR3. CDR3 sequence: CDSSQTRGRQYEQYF. As DNA, the CDR3 is TGCGACAGCAGCCAAACTAGAGGGAGACAATACGAGCAGTACTTC.

Remarks on this clonotype: This clone may be a read error of a much larger clone one base away. The chain carries TRBV10-3 and TRBJ2-7, with 8 bases lining up with TRBD1. This CDR3 is 16 amino acids long. Germline-derived CDR1 and CDR2 are ENHRY and SYGVKD. CDR3 residues: CAISEIEAGGEYDQYF. CDR3 DNA: TGTGCCATCAGTGAGATCGAGGCAGGGGGCGAGTACGATCAGTACTTC.

Many counts were recorded for this clonotype. The chain links TRBV30 to TRBJ2-2; D is perhaps TRBD1 (6 bases). Trimming took off 1 base at V and 7 bases at J, with 10 bases between the two ends. CDR1 and CDR2 (germline): GTSNPN, SVGIG (reference sequence). The CDR3 contains 13 residues. This CDR3 is CAWSEDSHGELFF. The CDR3 DNA reads TGTGCCTGGAGTGAGGACAGTCACGGGGAGCTGTTTTTT.

Comment on this clonotype: As the CDR3 is not closed by the conserved phenylalanine or tryptophan, this likely results from a read error. V gene TRBV12-3 or TRBV12-4 combines with J gene TRBJ1-4; 9 nucleotides agree with TRBD1. The length of the CDR3 is 14 residues. The CDR3 reads CVSSSTGGNEKLFL. CDR3 DNA sequence: TGTGTCAGCAGTTCGACAGGGGGAAATGAAAAACTGTTTCTT.

Concerning this clonotype itself: Because the CDR3 is missing its conserved closing phenylalanine or tryptophan, this is likely a read error. The chain couples TRBV5-6 to TRBJ1-6; TRBD1 agrees at 7 bases. The CDR3 contains 17 residues. CDR1 SGHDT and CDR2 YYEEEE come from the germline V gene. The CDR3 reads CASSSSRTGFSNSPLHS. As DNA, the CDR3 is TGTGCCAGCAGCTCCAGTAGGACAGGCTTCTCTAATTCGCCCCTCCACTCT.

This clonotype has a count of ten or more. The CDR3 sequence is CASRSPQTGNYGYTF. DNA of the CDR3: TGTGCCAGCAGATCACCACAGACGGGGAACTATGGCTACACCTTC. The chain has TRBV28 and TRBJ1-2; D gene uncertain. CDR1 MDHEN and CDR2 SYDVKM come from the germline V gene. V gave up 6 bases and J gave up 2 bases, with 16 bases separating them. This CDR3 has 15 amino acids.

The table lists this clonotype with a count of one. The chain employs TRBV6-2 or TRBV6-3 and TRBJ2-3; 7 bases are a match to TRBD1. The V and J ends lost 7 bases and 8 bases, in that order; junction bases with no gene match: 12. The CDR3 covers 14 residues. CDR1 and CDR2 (germline): MNHEY, SVGEGT. CDR3 loop: CASKRTGPTSTQYF. The CDR3 DNA is TGTGCCAGCAAGCGGACAGGTCCTACAAGTACGCAGTATTTT.